This TCR beta chain is from a study of shared clonotypes between healthy human individuals. In its sample, this clone was seen a few times. Per germline, CDR1 PRHDT and CDR2 FYEKMQ (reference sequence). The V gene lost 3 bases and the J gene lost 5 bases, with 10 bases spanning the gap. The CDR3 consists of 13 residues. The data were produced by immunoSEQ multiplex PCR, yet TCRdb's version contains in-frame clones alone and is incomplete. The sample gives about 960,000 clones, over 60% of which show up once; over 1.3% is in the top ten. This sequence originates from a man between 18 and 35 years old in good health. The chain is built from TRBV13 and TRBJ2-5, with D maybe TRBD2 (6 bases). The sample taken for sequencing was memory CD4+ T cells sorted from blood. As for subset: CD45RA-negative fraction. In DNA form, the CDR3 reads TGTGCCAGCAGCTTTCAGCTAGCGGAGACCCAGTACTTC. It is translated as CASSFQLAETQYF.